The present entry profiles one T cell receptor beta chain with its context. These data are taken from a study of Graves' ophthalmopathy and Graves' hyperthyroidism. Investigators amplified TCR beta CDR3 regions from RNA transcripts. RT-PCR in the first round used HTBI primers; a second-round multiplex PCR followed. One entry per CDR3 protein results from TCRdb running MiXCR on the multiplex PCR reads. This table holds 1 million to 1.3 million distinct CDR3 sequences, around a third found once. The CDR3 is 13 residues long. The V end was cut by 5 bases, the J end by 4 bases, with 11 bases between. Germline CDR1 reads SEHNR; CDR2 reads FQNEAQ (reference sequence).

The TCR was taken from an adult man with Graves' hyperthyroidism. The sample consisted of peripheral blood or thyroid tissue (not recorded which). V gene TRBV7-9 combines with J gene TRBJ1-1; maybe TRBD1 (6 bases). This CDR3 reads CASSPQGFTEAFF. The CDR3 nucleotides read TGTGCCAGCAGCCCACAGGGCTTCACTGAAGCTTTCTTT.